The present TCR beta chain was sequenced within a study of blood T cell repertoires in COVID-19 (TCRdb year 2020). Background for the entire study: Samples from collaborators originated in the United States, Italy and Spain and spanned both the acute and convalescent phases of COVID-19. The prospective study material was composed of cDNA or gDNA derived from T cells, B-cell-depleted T cells, or PBMCs. Subjects who had been exposed to COVID-19, were actively infected with it, or had recovered from it provided the deeply sampled blood TCRbeta repertoires that made up the dataset. The repertoires were released in a freely available public database intended as a resource for research on the immune response to SARS-CoV-2. The samples were drawn from two sources: the first 160 participants of the ongoing ImmuneRACE study, and approximately 1,300 subjects contributed by 6 global collaborators. The sample metadata nearly always contained a de-identified subject ID, COVID-19 status, age in years and sex. HLA class I and class II types, where available, came from metadata supplied by the sample provider rather than from assay-based typing.

Participants in the prospective study were enrolled through a virtual design, were aged roughly 18 to 100 years, and lived in approximately 24 United States geographic areas. To assign participants to cohorts, the prospective study relied on clinical history that participants themselves reported in a screening survey and a study questionnaire. Recovered participants in ImmuneRACE Cohort 3 were defined as having two consecutive negative NP/OP PCR tests, clearance from a healthcare professional, or resolution of symptoms. In the prospective study, mobile phlebotomists collected whole blood, serum and a nasopharyngeal or oropharyngeal swab from each participant. Over a roughly two-month period, participants in the prospective study had the option of providing additional blood draws and questionnaires. Prospective study blood samples were shipped either frozen or at room temperature before DNA extraction.

TCRbeta CDR3 regions were amplified from genomic DNA by means of the immunoSEQ Assay, a bias-controlled multiplex PCR. In the paper's pipeline: Within the assay, amplification of reference gene primers was used to estimate how many nucleated cells each sample contained. To quantify the absolute abundance of each unique TCRbeta CDR3 rearrangement, sequence reads were collapsed and filtered. For each sample, productive Simpson clonality was calculated as the square root of Simpson's diversity index across productive rearrangements. The table was pulled from immuneACCESS by TCRdb, which kept in-frame rearrangements only. Such tables lose some clones; where checked, under half of the loss comes from unresolved V genes, and the rest has no known cause. V, J and clone size derive from that table, while D and trimming were established from the DNA sequence. Here the sample has a few hundred thousand clones; 85% to 90% occur a single time. The top ten hold more than 0.8% of the sample.

CDR1 LGHDT and CDR2 YNNKEL were looked up in the germline V gene (reference sequence). Relative to germline, V is missing 2 bases and J is missing 3 bases, with 4 bases of the junction outside any gene match. From the cysteine through the phenylalanine, the CDR3 covers 14 amino acids. The retained sequence is limited to the CDR3, 42 bases, with the frame set at the first base. Points on this clone: Its binding antigen is unknown. No base-level quality is on record; no much larger clone is a single base apart.

General conclusions and limits of the study: Clinical and demographic metadata were provided uncurated, with the amount varying by source and participant.

Recombination linked TRBV3-1 (or the pseudogene TRBV3-2) to TRBJ2-7; TRBD1 fits 7 bases in the junction. The TCR comes from a man aged 18 to 35 who had recovered from COVID-19. Sequencing input: PBMCs or T cells enriched from blood (not recorded which). The nucleotide sequence reads as follows: TGTGCCAGCAGCCAACCGGGACAGAACTACGAGCAGTACTTC. Its coded protein is CASSQPGQNYEQYF.